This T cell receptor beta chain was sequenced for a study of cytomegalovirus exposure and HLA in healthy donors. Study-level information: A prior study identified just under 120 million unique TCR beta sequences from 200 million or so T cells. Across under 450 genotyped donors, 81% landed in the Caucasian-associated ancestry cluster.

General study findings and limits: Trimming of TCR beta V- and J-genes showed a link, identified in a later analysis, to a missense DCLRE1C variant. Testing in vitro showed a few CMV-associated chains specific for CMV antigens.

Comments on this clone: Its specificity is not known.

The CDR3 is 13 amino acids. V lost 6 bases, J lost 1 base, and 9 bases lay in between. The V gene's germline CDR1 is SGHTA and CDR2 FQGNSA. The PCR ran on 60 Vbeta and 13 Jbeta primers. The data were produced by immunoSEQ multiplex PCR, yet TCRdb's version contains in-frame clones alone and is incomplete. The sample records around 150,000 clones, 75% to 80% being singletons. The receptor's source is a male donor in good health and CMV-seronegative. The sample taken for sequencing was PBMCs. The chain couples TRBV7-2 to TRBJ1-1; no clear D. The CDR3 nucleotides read TGTGCCAGCAGTGACCGGAGGAACACTGAAGCTTTCTTT. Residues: CASSDRRNTEAFF.